The 26 T cell receptor beta chains reported below all come from one sample, sequenced in a study of blood T cells in healthy people across ages. Sample-barcoded 5' priming and a J-beta primer mix drove a second PCR of roughly 6 to 12 cycles. TCRdb fed the 5' RACE reads into MiXCR, producing one record per CDR3 protein. The table records approximately 1,100,000 distinct CDR3 sequences, 35% to 50% of them present only once. The sample taken for sequencing was blood. The receptors were gathered from an older woman in good health.

On this clonotype itself: Mismatch with germline at one junction end may stem from a read error. This chain joins TRBV6-5 and TRBJ1-2; no clear D. Germline CDR1 and CDR2: MNHEY and SVGAGI. The CDR3 totals 14 residues. The CDR3 is CACSFRTMGYGYTF. CDR3 DNA sequence: TGTGCCTGCAGTTTCAGGACGATGGGTTATGGCTACACCTTC.

The sample holds a few counts of this clonotype. This rearrangement joins TRBV18 to TRBJ2-7, with 11 positions matching TRBD1. J lost 5 bases, V lost 5 bases, and 8 bases had no gene match. From germline, CDR1 is KGHSH and CDR2 LQKENI. The CDR3 extends over 15 amino acids. The CDR3 DNA follows: TGTGCCAGCTCAGATGGGACAGGGGGTTTCAACGAGCAGTACTTC. Amino acid sequence: CASSDGTGGFNEQYF.

The chain recombines TRBV7-3 with TRBJ2-1; 12 bases are shared with TRBD2. The CDR3 extends over 15 amino acids. V trimming: 4 bases; J trimming: 7 bases; junction bases outside the gene matches: 5. Germline CDR1 reads SGHTA; CDR2 reads FQGTGA. The CDR3 is CASSSLAGGPNEQFF. The DNA of the CDR3 is TGTGCCAGCAGCTCTCTAGCGGGAGGGCCAAATGAGCAGTTCTTC.

The chain links TRBV11-2 to TRBJ1-2; TRBD1 is a possible D gene (5 bases). V lost 3 bases and J 4 bases, leaving 21 bases between the germline ends. CDR1 and CDR2 from the germline V gene are SGHAT and FQNNGV. The CDR3 has 17 amino acids. The CDR3 nucleotides read TGTGCCAGCAGCTTCAAGCCCGGGGGAGGGTCGCCCTATGGCTACACCTTC. This sequence encodes CASSFKPGGGSPYGYTF.

This chain joins TRBV12-3 or TRBV12-4 and TRBJ1-5, with 8 bases lining up with TRBD1. V lost 4 bases to trimming and J lost 6 bases; unmatched junction nucleotides: 8. This CDR3 has 15 residues. The CDR3: CASSSGDRTGQPQHF. In DNA, the CDR3 is TGTGCCAGCAGTTCAGGGGACAGGACCGGTCAGCCCCAGCATTTT.

In its sample, this clonotype was seen a few times. This chain uses TRBV10-3 with TRBJ2-1, with no clear D. CDR3 size: 14 residues. CDR1 is ENHRY and CDR2 is SYGVKD in the germline V gene. V was cut by 0 bases and J by 9 bases, with 12 bases left in between. The CDR3 bases are TGTGCCATCAGTGAGTCGATATTTAGGGCTGAGCAGTTCTTC. It yields the protein CAISESIFRAEQFF.

This clonotype has only a few counts. The chain couples TRBV7-9 to TRBJ2-5, with D possibly being TRBD1 (5 bases). Germline CDR1 SEHNR, CDR2 FQNEAQ (reference sequence). With 1 base removed from V and 2 bases from J, the gap between germline ends came to 11 bases. The CDR3 is 15 amino acids. CDR3 region: CASSLEGTGQETQYF. The DNA of the CDR3 is TGTGCCAGCAGCTTAGAGGGCACAGGTCAAGAGACCCAGTACTTC.

This clonotype showed up just a few times. One junction end disagrees with the germline gene, perhaps due to a read error. V and J are TRBV2 and TRBJ1-2; D may be TRBD1 (5 bases). Germline-derived CDR1 and CDR2 are SNHLY and FYNNEI. This CDR3 is 13 amino acids long. The CDR3 loop reads CASSEGVNYGYTF. Written as DNA, the CDR3 is TGTGCCAGCAGCGAAGGGGTAAACTATGGCTACACCTTC.

This rearrangement joins TRBV6-2 or TRBV6-3 to TRBJ2-5, with TRBD2 identical over 7 bases. Germline lookup yields CDR1 MNHEY and CDR2 SVGEGT. The CDR3 has 13 residues. V lost 8 bases to trimming and J lost 1 base; unmatched junction nucleotides: 4. The CDR3 DNA reads TGTGCCAGCGGAGCGGGGTCCCAAGAGACCCAGTACTTC. Translation gives CASGAGSQETQYF.

The chain has TRBV12-3 or TRBV12-4 and TRBJ1-4; TRBD1 matches 8 bases. Trimming removed 5 bases from V and 5 bases from J; junction bases left unmatched: 7. The CDR3 length is 15 residues. The CDR3: CASSARTGQNEKLFF. CDR3 DNA: TGTGCCAGCAGTGCCCGGACAGGGCAAAATGAAAAACTGTTTTTT.

The V gene is TRBV29-1, the J gene TRBJ2-1, with 9 bases lining up with TRBD1. The J call may be wrong; the DNA end is better matched by TRBJ2-7. The CDR3 runs 13 residues. Germline V gene data show CDR1 as SQVTM and CDR2 as ANQGSEA. CDR3 sequence: CSVRDRVINEQYF. For the CDR3, the DNA is TGCAGCGTCCGGGACAGGGTTATCAATGAGCAGTACTTC.

This sequence joins TRBV20-1 and TRBJ1-6; D call uncertain. Trimming took off 3 bases at V and 2 bases at J, with 8 bases between the two ends. The CDR3 is 14 residues long. From germline, CDR1 is DFQATT and CDR2 SNEGSKA (reference sequence). CDR3 region: CSASLVAYNSPLHF. DNA of the CDR3: TGCAGTGCTAGCCTTGTAGCCTATAATTCACCCCTCCACTTT.

This clonotype occurred many times. The rearrangement links TRBV29-1 to TRBJ2-5; TRBD2 is a possible D gene (5 bases). Trimming removed 8 bases at V and 2 bases at J, with 9 bases between. In germline, CDR1 is SQVTM, CDR2 ANQGSEA. The CDR3 loop spans 11 amino acids. As DNA, the CDR3 is TGCAGCTTTAGCGTTCAAGAGACCCAGTACTTC. It codes for CSFSVQETQYF.

The V call is TRBV29-1, the J call TRBJ2-4, with TRBD1 matching 11 bases. The J call may be mistaken, given a closer DNA end match to TRBJ2-1. Per the germline V gene, CDR1 is SQVTM and CDR2 is ANQGSEA. The CDR3 length is 15 residues. The CDR3 sequence is CSVSPGQGDYRPQFF. CDR3 coding DNA: TGCAGCGTGAGTCCGGGACAGGGGGACTACCGGCCTCAGTTCTTC.

The rearrangement joins TRBV11-2 to TRBJ2-4; D is unclear. The J call is uncertain, as TRBJ2-7 better fits the DNA end. This CDR3 is built from 14 residues. CDR1 SGHAT and CDR2 FQNNGV come from the germline V gene. DNA for the CDR3: TGTGCCAGCAGCTTAGATGAAGTAGCACGCGAGCAGTACTTC. This translates into CASSLDEVAREQYF.

The V call is TRBV27, the J call TRBJ2-5, with TRBD2 matching over 10 bases. V lost 5 bases to trimming and J lost 0 bases; unmatched junction nucleotides: 3. The germline V gene has CDR1 MNHEY and CDR2 SMNVEV (reference sequence). CDR3 length: 15 amino acids. The CDR3 loop reads CASSPGLAYQETQYF. The CDR3 nucleotides read TGTGCCAGCAGTCCGGGACTAGCGTACCAAGAGACCCAGTACTTC.

This clonotype has just a few counts. This chain joins TRBV15 and TRBJ2-3; unclear D gene. CDR1 and CDR2 (germline): LNHNV, YYDKDF (reference sequence). Trimming cost V 0 bases and J 2 bases, with 6 bases left between them. The CDR3 loop spans 14 amino acids. The CDR3 DNA reads TGTGCCACCAGCAGAGATCGCCCCACAGATACGCAGTATTTT. Translated, it gives CATSRDRPTDTQYF.

This chain connects TRBV29-1 to TRBJ2-1; unclear D gene. V was shortened by 6 bases and J by 3 bases, with 9 bases between the two germline ends. CDR3 length: 12 residues. CDR1 SQVTM and CDR2 ANQGSEA come from the germline V gene. The CDR3 region has the DNA TGCAGCGTGGTAGGAGTCTACAATGAGCAGTTCTTC. It codes for CSVVGVYNEQFF.

This clonotype was detected only a few times. The genes are TRBV27 and TRBJ2-1; a weak D match, TRBD2 (6 bases). Germline assignment: CDR1 MNHEY and CDR2 SMNVEV (reference sequence). The CDR3 is 15 amino acids. With 5 bases removed from V and 4 bases from J, the gap between germline ends came to 15 bases. CDR3 amino acids: CASSQTRALYNEQFF. The CDR3 coding sequence is TGTGCCAGCAGTCAGACTAGGGCCCTATACAATGAGCAGTTCTTC.

V gene TRBV4-1 combines with J gene TRBJ2-7; D unclear. Trimming stripped 1 base from V and 5 bases from J, with 15 bases between. The germline V gene encodes CDR1 MGHRA and CDR2 YSYEKL. This CDR3 region has 15 residues. The CDR3 sequence: CASSQVVLHRHEQYF. CDR3 DNA sequence: TGCGCCAGCAGCCAAGTAGTACTCCACAGACACGAGCAGTACTTC.

The chain's CDR3 is CASSATSTGELFF. CDR3 in DNA: TGCGCCAGCAGTGCTACAAGCACCGGGGAGCTGTTTTTT. The chain joins TRBV10-2 to TRBJ2-2; D gene uncertain. The germline V and J ends were trimmed by 4 bases and 4 bases, with 7 bases remaining between them. The CDR3 contains 13 residues. CDR1 and CDR2 (germline): WSHSY, SAAADI.

This clonotype has a single count. This chain connects TRBV18 to TRBJ2-5; maybe TRBD2 (6 bases). The V gene's germline CDR1 is KGHSH and CDR2 LQKENI. This CDR3 comprises 13 residues. The V end lost 2 bases, the J end lost 5 bases, and 9 bases lay between the germline ends. The CDR3 spells CASSPLLAETQYF. DNA of the CDR3: TGTGCCAGCTCACCATTACTAGCTGAGACCCAGTACTTC. Together with reference TRBV18 and TRBJ2-5, the CDR3 gives the full variable domain: NAGVMQNPRHLVRRRGQEARLRCSPMKGHSHVYWYRQLPEEGLKFMVYLQKENIIDESGMPKERFSAEFPKEGPSILRIQQVVRGDSAAYFCASSPLLAETQYFGPGTRLLVL.

This clonotype has a handful of counts. The J gene is TRBJ2-5, the V gene TRBV30; D remains unclear. V was shortened by 0 bases and J by 7 bases, with 12 bases between the two germline ends. The CDR3 is 13 amino acids. The germline V gene encodes CDR1 GTSNPN and CDR2 SVGIG (reference sequence). CDR3 sequence reads: CAWSVIGKGTQYF. CDR3 bases: TGTGCCTGGAGTGTCATAGGAAAGGGGACCCAGTACTTC.

The chain joins TRBV20-1 to TRBJ1-5, with unresolved D. CDR3 length: 13 amino acids. V was cut by 0 bases and J by 4 bases, with 7 bases left in between. The V gene's germline CDR1 is DFQATT and CDR2 SNEGSKA (reference sequence). The CDR3 here is CSARDPSNQPQHF. The CDR3 nucleotides read TGCAGTGCTAGAGATCCCAGTAATCAGCCCCAGCATTTT.

This clonotype was detected many times. The V gene is TRBV6-5, the J gene TRBJ2-4; 9 nucleotides align to TRBD2. Germline V gives CDR1 MNHEY, CDR2 SVGAGI. The CDR3 consists of 14 residues. Trimming at V came to 6 bases and at J to 5 bases, leaving 5 bases not matched to a gene. The CDR3 spells CASRKAGGENIQYF. The CDR3 region has the DNA TGTGCCAGCAGGAAGGCGGGAGGGGAAAACATTCAGTACTTC.

This clonotype appeared a few times. The V gene is TRBV29-1, the J gene TRBJ2-5, with D possibly matching TRBD2 (5 bases). The ends were cut back, 2 bases at V and 5 bases at J, with 15 bases in the middle. Per germline, CDR1 SQVTM and CDR2 ANQGSEA. The CDR3 has 14 amino acids. The CDR3 protein is CSVEPGRGGETQYF. The CDR3 DNA is TGCAGCGTTGAACCCGGCCGGGGTGGGGAGACCCAGTACTTC.